One T cell receptor (beta chain) is described in this entry. Assay: immunoSEQ multiplex PCR; the TCRdb copy retains only in-frame clones and omits some. The profile shows over 50,000 clones, about 86% of them singletons. J was trimmed by 5 bases and V by 0 bases; bases with no gene match: 15. The germline CDR1 and CDR2 sequences are MGHRA and YSYEKL. There are 18 residues in the CDR3. This record belongs to a study of PD-L1 blockade in urothelial cancer. Here the sequenced sample was PBMCs, taken around atezolizumab (anti-PD-L1) treatment. The rearrangement uses TRBV4-1 and TRBJ2-5; 7 nucleotides match TRBD1. This TCR was sampled from a man aged 50 to 60 with urothelial cancer. The CDR3 protein is CASSQETVRVGGRETQYF. As DNA, the CDR3 is TGCGCCAGCAGCCAAGAAACCGTCCGGGTAGGGGGCAGGGAGACCCAGTACTTC.